These 27 T cell receptor beta chains were sequenced from one sample in a study of shared clonotypes between healthy human individuals. Measured with immunoSEQ multiplex PCR; TCRdb has only the in-frame clones, and not every one. Altogether some 2.1 million clones are present, about 95% being singletons, with the ten largest covering more than 0.1%. Sequenced: naive CD4+ T cells sorted from blood. Indicated subset: CD45RA+ positively selected. The origin of the receptors is a man aged 18 to 29 in good health.

The genes are TRBV6-5 and TRBJ1-4; TRBD1 agrees at 11 bases. This CDR3 has 15 residues. The trim removed 0 bases at V and 9 bases at J, leaving 3 bases unmatched. Per the germline V gene, CDR1 is MNHEY and CDR2 is SVGAGI. CDR3 residues: CASSYSGQGVQKLFF. The CDR3 DNA reads as TGTGCCAGCAGTTACTCGGGACAGGGGGTCCAAAAACTGTTTTTT.

The chain recombines TRBV18 with TRBJ2-5; D remains ambiguous. The CDR3 consists of 12 residues. The germline CDR1 and CDR2 sequences are KGHSH and LQKENI. The germline V and J ends were trimmed by 8 bases and 1 base, with 8 bases remaining between them. The DNA of the CDR3 is TGTGCCAGCATGGGGTCCCAAGAGACCCAGTACTTC. Encoded protein: CASMGSQETQYF. Full variable domain (rest looked up from reference TRBV18 and TRBJ2-5): NAGVMQNPRHLVRRRGQEARLRCSPMKGHSHVYWYRQLPEEGLKFMVYLQKENIIDESGMPKERFSAEFPKEGPSILRIQQVVRGDSAAYFCASMGSQETQYFGPGTRLLVL.

The CDR3 protein is CASSLESSGSYEQYF. CDR3 coding DNA: TGTGCCAGCAGCTTAGAATCCTCAGGCTCCTACGAGCAGTACTTC. J is TRBJ2-7 and V is TRBV7-6, with D unclear. Germline V gene data show CDR1 as SGHVS and CDR2 as FNYEAQ. The ends were cut back, 1 base at V and 0 bases at J, with 10 bases in the middle. The CDR3 sequence is 15 residues long.

V is TRBV11-2 and J is TRBJ2-2, with D hard to call. CDR1 SGHAT and CDR2 FQNNGV come from the germline V gene. The CDR3 sequence is 15 residues long. Trimming removed 3 bases from V and 2 bases from J, with 10 bases in between. The CDR3 nucleotides read TGTGCCAGCAGCTTTCGGGTTACCAACACCGGGGAGCTGTTTTTT. Residues: CASSFRVTNTGELFF.

The rearrangement uses TRBV19 and TRBJ1-2; 8 nucleotides line up with TRBD1. Germline lookup yields CDR1 LNHDA and CDR2 SQIVND (reference sequence). This CDR3 region has 15 residues. The J segment lost 7 bases and the V segment lost 5 bases, leaving 12 bases of the junction unmatched. The CDR3 spells CASSWTGTILGGYTF. CDR3 bases: TGTGCCAGTAGTTGGACAGGGACGATCCTGGGTGGCTACACCTTC.

This chain uses TRBV30 with TRBJ2-3; 8 nucleotides agree with TRBD1. V shed 3 bases and J 0 bases; nucleotides not matched to a gene: 5. The germline V gene has CDR1 GTSNPN and CDR2 SVGIG (reference sequence). The CDR3 covers 15 residues. In DNA form, the CDR3 reads TGTGCCTGGAGACGGACAGGGTCCAGCACAGATACGCAGTATTTT. Translating gives CAWRRTGSSTDTQYF.

The V call is TRBV2, the J call TRBJ2-1; D might be TRBD1 (5 bases). The CDR3 loop spans 12 amino acids. Germline V lookup: CDR1 SNHLY, CDR2 FYNNEI. Here the CDR3 DNA reads TGTGCACACAGGCAGGCATCGCATGAGCAGTTCTTC. It translates to CAHRQASHEQFF.

Written as DNA, the CDR3 is TGTGCCAGCAGCATGACTAGTCGCGGGCCAGATACGCAGTATTTT. Encoded protein: CASSMTSRGPDTQYF. The chain is built from TRBV9 and TRBJ2-3, with D perhaps matching TRBD2 (6 bases). CDR1 and CDR2 (germline): SGDLS, YYNGEE. V was cut by 4 bases and J by 4 bases, with 16 bases left in between. The CDR3 loop spans 15 amino acids. The full variable domain, rest sourced from reference TRBV9 and TRBJ2-3, is DSGVTQTPKHLITATGQRVTLRCSPRSGDLSVYWYQQSLDQGLQFLIQYYNGEERAKGNILERFSAQQFPDLHSELNLSSLELGDSALYFCASSMTSRGPDTQYFGPGTRLTVL.

The chain is built from TRBV27 and TRBJ2-6; D is uncertain. V gave up 4 bases and J gave up 0 bases, with 10 bases separating them. This CDR3 spans 16 amino acids. The germline V gene has CDR1 MNHEY and CDR2 SMNVEV (reference sequence). The CDR3 sequence is CASSSTVSSGANVLTF. The DNA for the CDR3 is TGTGCCAGCAGTTCAACCGTTAGCTCTGGGGCCAACGTCCTGACTTTC.

This clone was observed a handful of times. This CDR3 is also generated by other DNA sequences in the sample. The rearrangement uses TRBV2 and TRBJ1-3; D gene ambiguous. The CDR3 extends over 12 amino acids. CDR1 and CDR2 from the germline V gene are SNHLY and FYNNEI. Trimming took off 6 bases at V and 3 bases at J, with 6 bases between the two ends. The CDR3 region is CASSESGNTIYF. The CDR3 coding sequence is TGTGCCAGCAGCGAAAGTGGAAACACCATATATTTT.

On this clone: A read error may explain this, as a much larger clone is one base away. This CDR3 is also generated by other DNA sequences in the sample. The chain is built from TRBV18 and TRBJ2-5, with D unresolved. The CDR3 length is 11 residues. Trimming left V 6 bases short and J 3 bases short, with 5 bases between. Germline values: CDR1 KGHSH, CDR2 LQKENI. CDR3 DNA: TGTGCCAGCTCTCGCGAAGAGACCCAGTACTTC. It codes for CASSREETQYF.

V usage is TRBV5-1 and J usage is TRBJ2-7; perhaps TRBD1 as D (5 bases). Per the germline V gene, CDR1 is SGHRS and CDR2 is YFSETQ. The CDR3 spans 17 residues. The germline V and J ends were trimmed by 0 bases and 0 bases, with 16 bases remaining between them. The CDR3 loop reads CASSLVGSGRGSYEQYF. The CDR3 DNA sequence: TGCGCCAGCAGCTTGGTTGGTTCGGGTAGGGGCTCCTACGAGCAGTACTTC.

The rearrangement joins TRBV15 to TRBJ2-6; TRBD2 matches 7 bases. This CDR3 is built from 17 residues. Germline V gene data show CDR1 as LNHNV and CDR2 as YYDKDF (reference sequence). Trimming cost V 3 bases and J 3 bases; bases outside gene matches: 8. The CDR3 DNA reads as TGTGCCACCAGCAGGGGAGCGGGGTACTATGGGGCCAACGTCCTGACTTTC. The encoded protein is CATSRGAGYYGANVLTF.

The V and J genes are TRBV4-3 and TRBJ2-3; 10 bases are a match to TRBD1. With V trimmed by 4 bases and J by 5 bases, 3 bases remained unmatched. This CDR3 is built from 14 residues. Germline V lookup: CDR1 LGHNA, CDR2 YSLEER. This chain's CDR3 is CASSRDRGGDTQYF. The CDR3 DNA reads as TGCGCCAGCAGCCGGGACAGGGGTGGAGATACGCAGTATTTT.

The chain is built from TRBV12-2 and TRBJ2-2; the table names TRBD2, a call not compared with the DNA. TRBV12-2 is a known pseudogene. The CDR3 spans 17 residues. CDR3 sequence (DNA): TGTGCAAGTCGCTTAACTAGCGGGAGGGCCTGGGTCGGGGAGCTGTTTTTT. Its protein product is CASRLTSGRAWVGELFF.

The CDR3 region is CASRRGLAGGEQYF. CDR3 in DNA: TGTGCCAGCAGGAGGGGACTAGCGGGAGGCGAGCAGTACTTC. The chain has TRBV2 and TRBJ2-7, with 15 bases fitting TRBD2. V lost 6 bases and J lost 6; bases outside the gene matches: 3. Germline V gene lookup returns CDR1 SNHLY and CDR2 FYNNEI. There are 14 residues in the CDR3.

The rearrangement links TRBV6-5 to TRBJ2-1; 9 bases are a match to TRBD2. V gave up 1 base and J gave up 5 bases; unmatched junction bases: 3. Germline assignment: CDR1 MNHEY and CDR2 SVGAGI. The CDR3 length is 15 residues. CDR3 bases: TGTGCCAGCAGTTACTTTGCGGGGGGGAACAATGAGCAGTTCTTC. Residues: CASSYFAGGNNEQFF.

The rearrangement links TRBV7-3 to TRBJ2-5; unclear D gene. CDR1 SGHTA and CDR2 FQGTGA come from the germline V gene. V lost 3 bases, J lost 0 bases, and 5 bases lay in between. This CDR3 has 13 amino acids. The CDR3 is CASSLQYQETQYF. The CDR3 DNA reads TGTGCCAGCAGCTTGCAGTACCAAGAGACCCAGTACTTC.

The chain carries TRBV10-3 and TRBJ2-2; possibly TRBD1 for D (6 bases). The CDR3 consists of 15 residues. In germline, CDR1 is ENHRY, CDR2 SYGVKD. Trimming stripped 6 bases from V and 6 bases from J, with 17 bases between. CDR3 nucleotides: TGTGCCATCAGCCAGGGACAAGTCGTGGCCGGGGAGCTGTTTTTT. It specifies CAISQGQVVAGELFF.

Concerning this clone itself: Other DNA sequences in the sample encode the same CDR3. This sequence joins TRBV28 and TRBJ2-7; 7 nucleotides match TRBD2. The CDR3 is made up of 11 amino acids. V lost 8 bases to trimming and J lost 3 bases; unmatched junction nucleotides: 1. Germline V gene sequence: CDR1 MDHEN, CDR2 SYDVKM. The CDR3 DNA reads TGTGCCAGCGGCGGGAGCTACGAGCAGTACTTC. Protein product: CASGGSYEQYF.

This chain connects TRBV27 to TRBJ1-1, with D perhaps TRBD1 (5 bases). The CDR3 consists of 15 residues. Germline V gene lookup returns CDR1 MNHEY and CDR2 SMNVEV (reference sequence). Trimming left V 3 bases short and J 4 bases short, with 15 bases between. CDR3 in amino acids: CASSFVGGSSTEAFF. CDR3 DNA: TGTGCCAGCAGTTTCGTGGGGGGGTCGAGCACTGAAGCTTTCTTT.

The chain employs TRBV29-1 and TRBJ2-1, with TRBD2 identical over 11 bases. J was trimmed by 1 base and V by 3 bases; bases with no gene match: 5. This CDR3 contains 16 residues. Germline V CDR1 and CDR2: SQVTM, ANQGSEA. The CDR3 protein is CSVDGSSGGSYNEQFF. CDR3 nucleotides: TGCAGCGTTGATGGGTCTAGCGGGGGGTCCTACAATGAGCAGTTCTTC.

The J gene is TRBJ2-1, the V gene TRBV7-2, with 9 bases identical to TRBD2. Per germline, CDR1 SGHTA and CDR2 FQGNSA. The CDR3 has 12 amino acids. V was pared by 1 base and J by 15 bases, with 4 bases of the junction left unmatched. The CDR3 DNA reads TGTGCCAGCAGCTTAGGTAGCGGGAGATGGTTCTTC. This gives the protein CASSLGSGRWFF. Looking up the rest from reference TRBV7-2 and TRBJ2-1 gives the full variable domain: GAGVSQSPSNKVTEKGKDVELRCDPISGHTALYWYRQSLGQGLEFLIYFQGNSAPDKSGLPSDRFSAERTGGSVSTLTIQRTQQEDSAVYLCASSLGSGRWFFGPGTRLTVL.

The gene calls are TRBV7-9 and TRBJ2-2; D perhaps matches TRBD1 (6 bases). V was pared by 6 bases and J by 0 bases, with 14 bases between. CDR3 length: 16 amino acids. Germline V gives CDR1 SEHNR, CDR2 FQNEAQ (reference sequence). In nucleotides, the CDR3 is TGTGCCAGCAGTTCCCCCAAGGGGGCGAACACCGGGGAGCTGTTTTTT. Translating it yields CASSSPKGANTGELFF.

Comments on this clone: It may be a read error: a sequence one base away is much more abundant. Other DNA sequences in this sample translate to the same CDR3. The rearrangement links TRBV7-8 to TRBJ1-1; D not certain. Trimming pared 5 bases from V and 2 bases from J, leaving 9 bases between. Germline V gene lookup returns CDR1 SGHVS and CDR2 FQNEAQ. This CDR3 region has 13 residues. The CDR3: CASSPGKNTEAFF. CDR3 bases: TGTGCCAGCAGCCCGGGGAAAAACACTGAAGCTTTCTTT.

The rearrangement joins TRBV11-2 to TRBJ1-6; unclear D gene. Germline CDR1 is SGHAT and CDR2 is FQNNGV. Deletions cut 5 bases from V and 11 bases from J, with 10 bases between. The CDR3 spans 12 residues. The CDR3 sequence is CASSAIGAPLHF. The CDR3 nucleotides are TGTGCCAGCAGCGCGATCGGAGCACCCCTCCACTTT.

The chain recombines TRBV6-1 with TRBJ2-7; D remains ambiguous. The CDR3 consists of 13 residues. Trimming shortened V by 5 bases and J by 6 bases, and 14 bases separated the two germline ends. Germline assignment: CDR1 MNHNS and CDR2 SASEGT. DNA of the CDR3: TGTGCCAGCAGTCTCGACCTACCGTCCGAGCAGTACTTC. Residues: CASSLDLPSEQYF.